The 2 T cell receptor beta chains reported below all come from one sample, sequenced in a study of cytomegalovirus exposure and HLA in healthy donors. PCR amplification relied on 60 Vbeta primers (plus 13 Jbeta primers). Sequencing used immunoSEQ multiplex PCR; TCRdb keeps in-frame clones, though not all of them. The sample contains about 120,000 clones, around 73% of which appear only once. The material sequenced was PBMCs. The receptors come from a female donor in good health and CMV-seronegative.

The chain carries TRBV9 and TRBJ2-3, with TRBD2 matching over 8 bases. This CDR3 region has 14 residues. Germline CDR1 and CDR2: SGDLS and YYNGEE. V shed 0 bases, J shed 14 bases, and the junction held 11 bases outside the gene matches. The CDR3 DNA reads TGTGCCAGCAGCGTAGGGGGACTAGACCCCCTGCGGTATTTT. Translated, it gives CASSVGGLDPLRYF.

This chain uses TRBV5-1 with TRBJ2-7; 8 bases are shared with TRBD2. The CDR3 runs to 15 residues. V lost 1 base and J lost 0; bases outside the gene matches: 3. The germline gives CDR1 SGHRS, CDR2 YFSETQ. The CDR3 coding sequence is TGCGCCAGCAGCTTGCTACTAGCGGACTCCTACGAGCAGTACTTC. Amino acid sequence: CASSLLLADSYEQYF.